These T cell receptor beta chains were read from a single sample in a study of OX40 agonist ivuxolimab in advanced cancers. Only in-frame clones appear in the TCRdb table, and some are missing; sequencing was by immunoSEQ multiplex PCR. The table has about 100,000 clones, 90% seen once. This material consisted of CD4+ or CD8+ T cells sorted from blood, taken in a trial of the OX40 agonist ivuxolimab. These receptor sequences come from an adult with an advanced solid tumor such as melanoma, head and neck, liver or kidney cancer. Each CDR3 is given with its conserved first and last residue. A D gene is named only where the DNA matches it firmly. The listing skips clone size in some rows; elsewhere it reads once, few, many or a size class.

d_call	v_call	clone_size	j_call	cdr3_length	cdr3_aa	cdr3_nt
-	TRBV5-1	-	TRBJ2-3	14	CASSLGYSTDTQYF	TGCGCCAGCAGCTTGGGCTACTCCACAGATACGCAGTATTTT
TRBD2	TRBV14	-	TRBJ2-1	17	CASAGLAGGSSYNEQFF	TGTGCCAGCGCCGGACTAGCGGGAGGGAGCTCCTACAATGAGCAGTTCTTC
TRBD1	TRBV18	-	TRBJ1-1	15	CASSPPRDRNTEAFF	TGTGCCAGCTCACCACCGAGGGACAGGAACACTGAAGCTTTCTTT
-	TRBV19	-	TRBJ2-2	17	CASSIIRGRSITGELFF	TGTGCCAGTAGTATTATTAGAGGGAGGAGTATAACCGGGGAGCTGTTTTTT
-	TRBV2	-	TRBJ2-7	12	CASTDDSYEQYF	TGTGCCAGCACCGACGACAGTTACGAGCAGTACTTC
TRBD1	TRBV5-1	-	TRBJ1-1	15	CASSLVRGRGTEAFF	TGCGCCAGCAGCTTGGTCAGGGGGCGCGGCACTGAAGCTTTCTTT
-	TRBV11-1	-	TRBJ1-1	14	CASSSGAGYTEAFF	TGTGCCAGCAGCTCTGGAGCAGGTTACACTGAAGCTTTCTTT
TRBD2	TRBV19	-	TRBJ2-3	16	CASSLRPSGGPDTQYF	TGTGCCAGTAGTCTGCGGCCTAGCGGGGGCCCAGATACGCAGTATTTT
-	TRBV2	-	TRBJ1-6	15	CASLSRVGGSSPLHF	TGTGCCAGCCTTTCCCGGGTAGGGGGAAGTTCACCCCTCCACTTT
TRBD1	TRBV5-4	-	TRBJ2-7	14	CASSQGQGSHEQYF	TGTGCCAGCAGCCAAGGACAGGGTAGCCACGAGCAGTACTTC
-	TRBV30	-	TRBJ1-6	14	CAWSGLGQGAPLHF	TGTGCCTGGAGTGGGTTGGGTCAAGGTGCACCCCTCCACTTT
-	TRBV2	-	TRBJ2-5	13	CASSSGLQETQYF	TGTGCCAGCAGTTCTGGTTTGCAAGAGACCCAGTACTTC
-	TRBV5-3	-	TRBJ1-2	14	CARSLVRQASGYTF	TGTGCCAGAAGCTTGGTACGGCAGGCAAGTGGCTACACCTTC
TRBD1	TRBV7-9	-	TRBJ1-3	15	CASSRDSYSGNTIYF	TGTGCCAGCAGCCGGGACAGCTACTCTGGAAACACCATATATTTT
-	TRBV19	-	TRBJ1-5	15	CASRPTGFNNQPQHF	TGTGCCAGCCGACCAACAGGGTTTAACAATCAGCCCCAGCATTTT
TRBD1	TRBV30	few	TRBJ1-5	15	CAWSLSTGGTGPQHF	TGTGCCTGGAGTCTCTCGACAGGGGGAACCGGGCCCCAGCATTTT
-	TRBV5-6	-	TRBJ2-4	14	CASSTQGTTFVGYF	TGTGCCAGCAGCACCCAGGGGACAACCTTTGTCGGGTACTTC
-	TRBV6-5	-	TRBJ2-7	14	CASSYSMGLHEQYF	TGTGCCAGCAGTTACTCGATGGGGTTGCACGAGCAGTACTTC
TRBD2	TRBV7-9	-	TRBJ2-1	14	CASSFRREGLVQFF	TGTGCCAGCAGCTTTAGGCGGGAGGGCCTCGTGCAGTTCTTC
-	TRBV5-6	once	TRBJ1-4	14	CASSFTGGDEKLFF	TGTGCCAGCAGCTTCACGGGGGGTGACGAAAAACTGTTTTTT
-	TRBV19	-	TRBJ1-2	13	CASSLDGAYGYTF	TGTGCCAGTAGTCTCGACGGAGCCTATGGCTACACCTTC
-	TRBV19	-	TRBJ2-4	15	CASSDGDETKNIQYF	TGTGCCAGTAGTGATGGGGACGAGACCAAAAACATTCAGTACTTC
TRBD1	TRBV11-1	-	TRBJ1-4	17	CASSSKTLTGGGEKLFF	TGTGCCAGCAGCTCCAAGACGCTGACAGGGGGCGGTGAAAAACTGTTTTTT
-	TRBV30	-	TRBJ2-7	15	CAWSRMGYSSYEQYF	TGTGCCTGGAGTAGAATGGGCTACAGCTCCTACGAGCAGTACTTC
TRBD2	TRBV7-3	-	TRBJ2-1	16	CASSWTSGKGGDEQFF	TGTGCCAGCAGTTGGACTAGCGGGAAAGGGGGAGATGAGCAGTTCTTC
-	TRBV19	-	TRBJ1-1	14	CASTKRVRDTEAFF	TGTGCCAGTACCAAAAGGGTCCGTGACACTGAAGCTTTCTTT
TRBD2	TRBV28	-	TRBJ2-7	14	CASRFSGSVYEQYF	TGTGCCAGCAGGTTTAGCGGGAGTGTTTACGAGCAGTACTTC
TRBD1	TRBV11-3	-	TRBJ1-3	16	CASSRQGREAGNTIYF	TGTGCCAGCAGCCGACAGGGTAGAGAAGCTGGAAACACCATATATTTT
-	TRBV11-3	-	TRBJ1-4	16	CASSLDRNAPNEKLFF	TGTGCCAGCAGCTTAGATCGGAATGCCCCTAATGAAAAACTGTTTTTT
-	TRBV6-6	-	TRBJ2-7	14	CASISAGSYYEQYF	TGTGCCAGCATCTCAGCCGGGTCATACTACGAGCAGTACTTC
-	TRBV19	-	TRBJ1-5	15	CASSPRTENNQPQHF	TGTGCCAGTAGTCCCCGGACGGAAAACAATCAGCCCCAGCATTTT
-	TRBV2	-	TRBJ2-7	14	CASKLQGLSYEQYF	TGTGCCAGCAAATTACAGGGTCTCTCCTACGAGCAGTACTTC
-	TRBV5-1	-	TRBJ2-7	16	CASSFAPRSGPYEQYF	TGCGCCAGCAGCTTTGCCCCCAGGTCGGGGCCCTACGAGCAGTACTTC
TRBD1	TRBV11-2	-	TRBJ1-5	14	CASSPGTAIEPQHF	TGTGCCAGCAGCCCCGGGACAGCGATTGAGCCCCAGCATTTT
TRBD2	TRBV19	-	TRBJ2-3	16	CASSQLAGKGTDTQYF	TGTGCCAGTAGTCAACTAGCGGGAAAGGGCACAGATACGCAGTATTTT